This paragraph covers one T cell receptor (beta chain) sequence. The antigen is not known. The assay was immunoSEQ multiplex PCR, and TCRdb's table has in-frame clones only and misses some. The sample shows roughly 54,000 clones, around 76% of them seen only once. CDR3 length: 14 amino acids. From germline, CDR1 is SGHNT and CDR2 YENEEA. J gave up 4 bases and V 2 bases, and 4 bases lay outside the gene matches. Using viral peptide pools, the ViraFEST assay grew out antigen-specific CD4+ T cells prior to sequencing. The culture ran for 10 days before CD4+ T cells were isolated. The person acquired a PCR-confirmed SARS-CoV-2 infection between March and December 2020. It was on days 3 and 7 that half the medium was replaced with IL-2 medium. These data are taken from a study of vaccination effects on CD4 cells after COVID-19. Study context: Specimens were obtained from a couple of convalescent patients 16 days and one week prior to vaccination.

Whole-study results and caveats: Clones of infection and vaccine origin contracted markedly late after vaccination. Mainly new clones induced by vaccination were found among post-vaccine spike-reactive clones in convalescents.

The chain links TRBV11-3 to TRBJ2-5; TRBD1 matches at 7 bases. The TCR was taken from a human donor who had a prior SARS-CoV-2 infection. The source material was CD4+ T cells from PBMCs cultured with HIV peptides, sampled before COVID-19 vaccination. Subset given: HIV-1 Nef peptide pool negative control/reference culture. CDR3 nucleotide sequence: TGTGCCAGCAGCTTACCGGGACAGATAGAGACCCAGTACTTC. Translating gives CASSLPGQIETQYF. Full variable domain (outside the CDR3, taken from reference TRBV11-3 and TRBJ2-5): EAGVVQSPRYKIIEKKQPVAFWCNPISGHNTLYWYLQNLGQGPELLIRYENEEAVDDSQLPKDRFSAERLKGVDSTLKIQPAELGDSAVYLCASSLPGQIETQYFGPGTRLLVL.